This T cell receptor (beta chain) was sequenced for a study of blood T cell repertoires in COVID-19 (dated by TCRdb to the early 2020s). Turning to the overall study: Collaborator samples came from the United States, Italy and Spain and covered acute and convalescent phases of COVID-19. The sample metadata nearly always contained a de-identified subject ID, COVID-19 status, age in years and sex. Deeply sampled blood TCRbeta repertoires from subjects exposed to, actively infected with, or recovered from COVID-19 were included in the dataset. Where available, HLA class I and class II types were taken from metadata supplied by the sample provider and were not determined by assay-based typing. The material from the prospective study consisted of cDNA or gDNA derived from T cells, B-cell-depleted T cells, or PBMCs. The samples were drawn from the first 160 participants of the ongoing ImmuneRACE study and from over a thousand subjects provided by 6 global collaborators. A freely available public database, intended as a resource for researchers studying the immune response to SARS-CoV-2, is where the repertoires were released.

The CDR3 goes from the cysteine to the phenylalanine over 16 residues. This entry keeps only the CDR3 DNA: 48 bases, framed from base 1. Ends trimmed: V by 4 bases, J by 7 bases; bases unmatched to a gene: 14. CDR1 is given as LNHDA and CDR2 as SQIVND, both from the germline V gene (reference sequence). As for this clone: Its antigen is currently not known. Per-base qualities were not stored, and no clone one base away is much larger.

In Seattle, one collaborating source enrolled patients while the infection was active and tracked those patients longitudinally over the course of disease. Collaborating institutions collected whole blood in K2EDTA tubes following their own protocols. For TCRbeta analysis, collaborator samples were shipped as frozen whole blood, as isolated PBMCs, or as DNA extracted from either sample type. TCRbeta CDR3 regions were amplified from genomic DNA using the immunoSEQ Assay, a bias-controlled multiplex PCR. The published analysis was carried out like this. Nucleated cell counts per sample were estimated from amplification of reference gene primers within the assay. Sequence reads were collapsed and filtered to measure the absolute abundance of every unique TCRbeta CDR3 rearrangement. For each sample, productive Simpson clonality was calculated by taking the square root of Simpson's diversity index across productive rearrangements. TCRdb carries this immuneACCESS record with in-frame sequences only. Its versions omit some clonotypes, under half of them owing to an unresolved V gene in the studies checked, with the rest unexplained. V, J and clone size derive from that table, while D and trimming were established from the DNA sequence. This sample lists about 500,000 clones; 85% to 90% were detected once. Of the sample, roughly 8.3% falls within the top ten clones.

The research as a whole found: The amount of clinical and demographic metadata varied by source and participant and was provided uncurated.

The sequenced material came from peripheral blood. The chain is assembled from TRBV19 and TRBJ2-7, with 9 middle bases fitting TRBD1. This clonotype was sampled from a woman aged 45-60 years with COVID-19, enrolled during active disease. The bases read TGTGCCAGTAGTAGCTGGACCGGGACAGGGTCGAAAGAGCAGTACTTC. Translated, this is CASSSWTGTGSKEQYF.